This TCR beta chain was sequenced for a study of Ad26.COV2.S vaccination and SARS-CoV-2 variants. Study results and caveats: Ad26.COV2.S recipients had broader spike-specific TCRs (P = 0.0014).

Documented treatment: 19 received Ad26.COV2.S at low or high dose, single or two shots; 5 received placebo; per-sample allocation not given. Collection of samples fell on day 63 after the first vaccine or placebo injection. Germline loops: CDR1 SGHVS, CDR2 FQNEAQ. The CDR3 has 19 amino acids. V lost 4 bases and J lost 4; bases outside the gene matches: 19. Data came from immunoSEQ multiplex PCR; TCRdb stores just in-frame clones and leaves some out. Of 400,000 to 450,000 clones in the sample, 75% to 95% were seen once. Notes on this clone: Its specificity is not known.

The specimen comprised peripheral blood, sampled in a trial of Ad26.COV2.S vaccine versus placebo. This receptor was identified in a person between 18 and 60 years old who received the Ad26.COV2.S COVID-19 vaccine or a placebo. The V gene is TRBV7-8, the J gene TRBJ2-1, with 7 positions matching TRBD2. The CDR3, as DNA: TGTGCCAGCAGCTCCCCCCGGGAGGTCGGGATCCTTTCGTACAATGAGCAGTTCTTC. It specifies CASSSPREVGILSYNEQFF.